This TCR beta chain emerged from a study of cytotoxic CD8 clonotypes in ibrutinib-treated CLL. Study-wide context: With a range of 6 to 36, the median treatment time before response samples were taken was roughly 12 months.

V shed 10 bases, J shed 6 bases, and the junction held 9 bases outside the gene matches. The CDR3 extends over 15 amino acids. From germline, CDR1 is MDHEN and CDR2 SYDVKM. Method: immunoSEQ multiplex PCR; TCRdb's copy keeps in-frame clones and lacks some. The sample contains over 250,000 clones, roughly three quarters of which appear only once. The source was PBMCs, collected at disease progression, from a patient treated with ibrutinib. The receptor was derived from a human donor with chronic lymphocytic leukemia. The rearrangement links TRBV28 to TRBJ2-5; TRBD2 agrees at 15 bases. CDR3 nucleotides: TGTGCCACCGGACTAGCGGGAGGGCCTAGTCAGACCCAGTACTTC. It translates to CATGLAGGPSQTQYF.